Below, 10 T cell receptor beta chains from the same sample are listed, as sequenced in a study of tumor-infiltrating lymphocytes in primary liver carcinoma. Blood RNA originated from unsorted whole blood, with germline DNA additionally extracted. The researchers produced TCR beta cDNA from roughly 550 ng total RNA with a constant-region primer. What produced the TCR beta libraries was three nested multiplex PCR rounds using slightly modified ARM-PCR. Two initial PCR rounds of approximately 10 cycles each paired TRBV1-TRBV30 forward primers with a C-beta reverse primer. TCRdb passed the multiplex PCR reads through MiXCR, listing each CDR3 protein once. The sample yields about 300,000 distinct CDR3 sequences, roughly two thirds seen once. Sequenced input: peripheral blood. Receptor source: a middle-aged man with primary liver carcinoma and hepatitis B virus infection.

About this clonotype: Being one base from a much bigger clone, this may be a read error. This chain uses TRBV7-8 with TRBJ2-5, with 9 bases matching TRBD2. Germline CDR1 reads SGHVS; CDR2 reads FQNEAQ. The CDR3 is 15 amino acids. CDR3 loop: CASTLDSGRSETQYF. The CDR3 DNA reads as TGTGCCAGCACCTTAGATAGCGGGAGAAGCGAGACCCAGTACTTC.

CDR3 in DNA: TGCGCCAGCAGCTTGACTAGCGGATGGACCTCCTACGAGCAGTACTTC. Translated: CASSLTSGWTSYEQYF. V usage is TRBV5-1 and J usage is TRBJ2-7, with 8 bases aligning to TRBD2. The V and J ends lost 1 base and 0 bases, in that order; junction bases with no gene match: 6. The CDR3 has 16 amino acids. Germline-derived CDR1 and CDR2 are SGHRS and YFSETQ.

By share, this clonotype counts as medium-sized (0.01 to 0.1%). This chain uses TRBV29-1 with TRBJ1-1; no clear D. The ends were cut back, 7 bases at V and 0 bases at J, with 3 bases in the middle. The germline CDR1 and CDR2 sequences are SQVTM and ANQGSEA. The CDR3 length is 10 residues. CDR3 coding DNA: TGCAGCGCCCTGAACACTGAAGCTTTCTTT. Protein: CSALNTEAFF.

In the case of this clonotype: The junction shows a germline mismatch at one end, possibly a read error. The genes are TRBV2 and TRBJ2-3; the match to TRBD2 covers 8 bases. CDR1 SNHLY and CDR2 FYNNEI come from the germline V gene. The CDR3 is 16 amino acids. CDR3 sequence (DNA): TGTGCCACCAGGGCGGCACACGGGAGGGGCACAGATACGCAGCTTTTT. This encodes CATRAAHGRGTDTQLF.

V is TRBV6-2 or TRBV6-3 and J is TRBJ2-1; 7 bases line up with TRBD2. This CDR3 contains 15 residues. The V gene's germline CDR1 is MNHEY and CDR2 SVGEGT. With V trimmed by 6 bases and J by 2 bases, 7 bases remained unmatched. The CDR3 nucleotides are TGTGCCAGCAGGACTAGCCGAGGGCCCTACAATGAGCAGTTCTTC. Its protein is CASRTSRGPYNEQFF.

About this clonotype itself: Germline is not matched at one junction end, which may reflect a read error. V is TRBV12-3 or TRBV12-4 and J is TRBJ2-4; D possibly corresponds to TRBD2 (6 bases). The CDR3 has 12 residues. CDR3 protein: CACSLEGAGQYF. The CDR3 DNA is TGTGCCTGCAGCTTGGAGGGTGCGGGGCAGTACTTC.

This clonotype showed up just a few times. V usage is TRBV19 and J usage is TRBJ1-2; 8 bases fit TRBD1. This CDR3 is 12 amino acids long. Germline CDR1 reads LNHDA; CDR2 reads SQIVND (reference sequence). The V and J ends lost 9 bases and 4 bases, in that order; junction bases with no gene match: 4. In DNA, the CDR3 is TGTGCCAGCCAGGGGGCGGGCTATGGCTACACCTTC. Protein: CASQGAGYGYTF.

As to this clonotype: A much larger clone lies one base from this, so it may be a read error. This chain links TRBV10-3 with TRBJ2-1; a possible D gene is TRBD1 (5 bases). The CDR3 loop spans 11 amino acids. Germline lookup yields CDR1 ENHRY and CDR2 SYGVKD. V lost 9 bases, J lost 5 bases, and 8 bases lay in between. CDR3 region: CAMQGDNEQFF. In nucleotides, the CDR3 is TGTGCCATGCAAGGGGACAATGAGCAGTTCTTC.

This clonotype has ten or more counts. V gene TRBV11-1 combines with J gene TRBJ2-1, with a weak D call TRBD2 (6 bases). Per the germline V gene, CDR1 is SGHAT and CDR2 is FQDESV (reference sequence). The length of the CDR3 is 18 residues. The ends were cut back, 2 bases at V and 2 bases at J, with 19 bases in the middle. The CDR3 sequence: CASSLRRTGTYAYNEQFF. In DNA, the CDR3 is TGTGCCAGCAGCTTAAGACGGACCGGGACTTACGCCTACAATGAGCAGTTCTTC.

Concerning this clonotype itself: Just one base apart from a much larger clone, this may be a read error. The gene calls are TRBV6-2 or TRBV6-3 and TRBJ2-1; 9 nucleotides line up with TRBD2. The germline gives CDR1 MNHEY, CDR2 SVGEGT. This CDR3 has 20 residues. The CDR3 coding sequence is TGTGTCAGCAGCCGACCCGGACGGGTGACTAGCGGAGGGGGGGCAAATGAGCAGTTCTTC. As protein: CVSSRPGRVTSGGGANEQFF.